This T cell receptor (beta chain) was sequenced in a study of T cells after yellow fever vaccination. Using its own MiXCR run on the 5' RACE reads, TCRdb lists one record per CDR3 protein. The sample lists 300,000 to 400,000 distinct CDR3 sequences, 7% to 9% occurring once. This clonotype has just a few counts. CDR3 length equals 14 residues. The V gene lost 3 bases and the J gene lost 4 bases, with 12 bases spanning the gap. The sequence came from a man younger than 35 who received the YFV17D yellow fever vaccine. The genes are TRBV12-3 or TRBV12-4 and TRBJ1-2, with D perhaps TRBD1 (5 bases). This specimen was PBMCs, taken approximately 40 days after the first yellow fever vaccination. The CDR3 region is CASSLVPRAYGYTF. CDR3 DNA: TGTGCCAGCAGTTTGGTTCCCAGGGCCTATGGCTACACCTTC.